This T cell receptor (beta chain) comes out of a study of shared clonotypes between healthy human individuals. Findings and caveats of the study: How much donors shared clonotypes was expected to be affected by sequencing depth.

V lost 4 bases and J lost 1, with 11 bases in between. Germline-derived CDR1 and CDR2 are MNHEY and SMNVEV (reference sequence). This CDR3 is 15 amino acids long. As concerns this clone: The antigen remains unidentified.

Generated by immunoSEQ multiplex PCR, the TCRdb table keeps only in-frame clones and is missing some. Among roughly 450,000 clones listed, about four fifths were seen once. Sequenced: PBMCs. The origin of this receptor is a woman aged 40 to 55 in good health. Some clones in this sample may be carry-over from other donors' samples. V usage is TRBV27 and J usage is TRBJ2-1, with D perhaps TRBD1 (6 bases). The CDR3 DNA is TGTGCCAGCAGTTCGTGGCAGGGGTCCTACAATGAGCAGTTCTTC. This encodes CASSSWQGSYNEQFF.